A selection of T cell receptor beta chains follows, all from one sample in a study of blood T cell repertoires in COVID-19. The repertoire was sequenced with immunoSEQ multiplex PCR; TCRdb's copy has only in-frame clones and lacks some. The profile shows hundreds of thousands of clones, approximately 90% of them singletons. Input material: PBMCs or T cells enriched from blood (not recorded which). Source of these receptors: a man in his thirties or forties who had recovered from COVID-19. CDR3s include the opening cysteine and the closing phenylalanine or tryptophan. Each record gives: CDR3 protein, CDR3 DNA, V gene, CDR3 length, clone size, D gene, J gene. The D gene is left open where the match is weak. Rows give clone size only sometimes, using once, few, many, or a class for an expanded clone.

cdr3_aa: CASSLSGILNQPQHF
cdr3_nt: TGTGCCAGCAGTTTGTCCGGGATCCTCAATCAGCCCCAGCATTTT
v_call: TRBV28
cdr3_length: 15
clone_size: .
d_call: .
j_call: TRBJ1-5

cdr3_aa: CASSFQVAGAYEQYF
cdr3_nt: TGTGCCAGCAGTTTTCAGGTAGCGGGGGCCTACGAGCAGTACTTC
v_call: TRBV28
cdr3_length: 15
clone_size: .
d_call: TRBD2
j_call: TRBJ2-7

cdr3_aa: CASSSTRGNQPQHF
cdr3_nt: TGTGCCAGCAGCTCTACCCGTGGCAATCAGCCCCAGCATTTT
v_call: TRBV28
cdr3_length: 14
clone_size: .
d_call: .
j_call: TRBJ1-5

cdr3_aa: CASSPRRGSYEQYF
cdr3_nt: TGTGCCAGCAGCCCCCGCCGCGGATCCTACGAGCAGTACTTC
v_call: TRBV21-1
cdr3_length: 14
clone_size: .
d_call: .
j_call: TRBJ2-7

cdr3_aa: CASSMGQVINSPLHF
cdr3_nt: TGTGCCAGCAGTATGGGACAGGTTATCAATTCACCCCTCCACTTT
v_call: TRBV27
cdr3_length: 15
clone_size: .
d_call: TRBD1
j_call: TRBJ1-6

cdr3_aa: CASSITGLSSYEQYF
cdr3_nt: TGTGCCAGTAGTATAACAGGGCTAAGCTCCTACGAGCAGTACTTC
v_call: TRBV19
cdr3_length: 15
clone_size: .
d_call: .
j_call: TRBJ2-7

cdr3_aa: CAIRGQADQPQHF
cdr3_nt: TGTGCCATCAGGGGACAGGCCGATCAGCCCCAGCATTTT
v_call: TRBV10-3
cdr3_length: 13
clone_size: .
d_call: TRBD1
j_call: TRBJ1-5

cdr3_aa: CASGGGTVNPQAFF
cdr3_nt: TGTGCCAGCGGAGGTGGGACAGTAAACCCTCAAGCTTTCTTT
v_call: TRBV2
cdr3_length: 14
clone_size: .
d_call: TRBD1
j_call: TRBJ1-1

cdr3_aa: CAWAPWSSYEQYF
cdr3_nt: TGTGCCTGGGCCCCCTGGAGCTCCTACGAGCAGTACTTC
v_call: TRBV30
cdr3_length: 13
clone_size: .
d_call: .
j_call: TRBJ2-7

cdr3_aa: CASSAPGTGSGYTF
cdr3_nt: TGCGCCAGCAGCGCGCCCGGGACAGGGTCTGGCTACACCTTC
v_call: TRBV5-1
cdr3_length: 14
clone_size: .
d_call: TRBD1
j_call: TRBJ1-2

cdr3_aa: CASSPTSGIQETQYF
cdr3_nt: TGTGCCAGCTCACCTACTAGCGGGATCCAAGAGACCCAGTACTTC
v_call: TRBV18
cdr3_length: 15
clone_size: few
d_call: TRBD2
j_call: TRBJ2-5

cdr3_aa: CASSRSTVTNEKLFF
cdr3_nt: TGTGCCAGCAGCCGATCGACAGTTACTAATGAAAAACTGTTTTTT
v_call: TRBV3-1/TRBV3-2
cdr3_length: 15
clone_size: .
d_call: .
j_call: TRBJ1-4

cdr3_aa: CASSLVFNSPLHF
cdr3_nt: TGTGCCAGCAGTTTAGTCTTTAATTCACCCCTCCACTTT
v_call: TRBV27
cdr3_length: 13
clone_size: .
d_call: .
j_call: TRBJ1-6

cdr3_aa: CASSPPTGANYGYTF
cdr3_nt: TGTGCCAGCAGTCCGCCGACAGGAGCTAACTATGGCTACACCTTC
v_call: TRBV28
cdr3_length: 15
clone_size: .
d_call: .
j_call: TRBJ1-2

cdr3_aa: CASSSWGGPDTQYF
cdr3_nt: TGTGCCAGTAGTTCTTGGGGAGGGCCGGATACGCAGTATTTT
v_call: TRBV19
cdr3_length: 14
clone_size: .
d_call: TRBD2
j_call: TRBJ2-3

cdr3_aa: CSAGAFTDTQYF
cdr3_nt: TGCAGCGCAGGGGCCTTCACAGATACGCAGTATTTT
v_call: TRBV29-1
cdr3_length: 12
clone_size: .
d_call: .
j_call: TRBJ2-3

cdr3_aa: CASSTGLARSYEQYF
cdr3_nt: TGTGCCAGCAGCACGGGACTAGCGCGCTCCTACGAGCAGTACTTC
v_call: TRBV13
cdr3_length: 15
clone_size: .
d_call: TRBD2
j_call: TRBJ2-7

cdr3_aa: CASSQRLAVYEQYF
cdr3_nt: TGTGCCAGCAGCCAACGCCTAGCGGTCTACGAGCAGTACTTC
v_call: TRBV14
cdr3_length: 14
clone_size: .
d_call: TRBD2
j_call: TRBJ2-7

cdr3_aa: CASIEREPRDCEQFF
cdr3_nt: TGTGCCAGCATCGAGCGGGAGCCTCGGGATTGTGAGCAGTTCTTC
v_call: TRBV7-6
cdr3_length: 15
clone_size: many
d_call: TRBD2
j_call: TRBJ2-1

cdr3_aa: CASMRQGAGYEQYF
cdr3_nt: TGTGCCAGCATGAGACAGGGGGCTGGCTACGAGCAGTACTTC
v_call: TRBV6-5
cdr3_length: 14
clone_size: .
d_call: TRBD1
j_call: TRBJ2-7

cdr3_aa: CATEGGAGASIF
cdr3_nt: TGTGCCACAGAAGGTGGGGCGGGGGCGTCGATCTTC
v_call: TRBV6-5
cdr3_length: 12
clone_size: .
d_call: .
j_call: TRBJ2-1

cdr3_aa: CASSSPGTSGFNEQFF
cdr3_nt: TGCGCCAGCAGCTCACCCGGGACTAGCGGATTCAATGAGCAGTTCTTC
v_call: TRBV5-1
cdr3_length: 16
clone_size: .
d_call: TRBD2
j_call: TRBJ2-1

cdr3_aa: CAWSVQGGSGELFF
cdr3_nt: TGTGCCTGGAGTGTACAAGGGGGATCCGGGGAGCTGTTTTTT
v_call: TRBV30
cdr3_length: 14
clone_size: .
d_call: .
j_call: TRBJ2-2

cdr3_aa: CASSLTGTSSYNEQFF
cdr3_nt: TGCGCCAGCAGCTTAACAGGAACGAGCTCCTACAATGAGCAGTTCTTC
v_call: TRBV5-1
cdr3_length: 16
clone_size: .
d_call: .
j_call: TRBJ2-1

cdr3_aa: CASSPDLVGGITDTQYF
cdr3_nt: TGTGCCAGCAGCCCAGACTTGGTCGGAGGGATCACAGATACGCAGTATTTT
v_call: TRBV11-2
cdr3_length: 17
clone_size: once
d_call: .
j_call: TRBJ2-3

cdr3_aa: CASSEPGFSGRAVGEQYF
cdr3_nt: TGTGCCAGCAGCGAGCCGGGGTTTAGCGGGAGGGCCGTGGGCGAGCAGTACTTC
v_call: TRBV3-1/TRBV3-2
cdr3_length: 18
clone_size: .
d_call: TRBD2
j_call: TRBJ2-7

cdr3_aa: CASSLGGQGFQPQHF
cdr3_nt: TGTGCCAGCAGTTTGGGAGGACAGGGGTTTCAGCCCCAGCATTTT
v_call: TRBV28
cdr3_length: 15
clone_size: .
d_call: TRBD1
j_call: TRBJ1-5

cdr3_aa: CASSLSGNQPQHF
cdr3_nt: TGTGCCAGCAGTTTATCGGGCAATCAGCCCCAGCATTTT
v_call: TRBV7-9
cdr3_length: 13
clone_size: .
d_call: .
j_call: TRBJ1-5

cdr3_aa: CASSHDRIAEAFF
cdr3_nt: TGTGCCAGCAGCCATGACAGGATAGCTGAAGCTTTCTTT
v_call: TRBV11-2
cdr3_length: 13
clone_size: .
d_call: .
j_call: TRBJ1-1

cdr3_aa: CASRQGKLNEQYF
cdr3_nt: TGTGCCAGTAGACAGGGAAAGCTGAACGAGCAGTACTTC
v_call: TRBV19
cdr3_length: 13
clone_size: .
d_call: .
j_call: TRBJ2-7

cdr3_aa: CASSPGLGRVAANEQFF
cdr3_nt: TGTGCCAGCAGCCCCGGGCTCGGGAGGGTCGCAGCCAATGAGCAGTTCTTC
v_call: TRBV11-3
cdr3_length: 17
clone_size: .
d_call: TRBD2
j_call: TRBJ2-1

cdr3_aa: CASSLYGTGIQPQHF
cdr3_nt: TGTGCCAGCAGTTTATACGGGACAGGGATACAGCCCCAGCATTTT
v_call: TRBV28
cdr3_length: 15
clone_size: .
d_call: TRBD1
j_call: TRBJ1-5

cdr3_aa: CASSSDPSGIAEAFF
cdr3_nt: TGTGCCAGCAGCTCAGACCCATCAGGGATCGCTGAAGCTTTCTTT
v_call: TRBV5-6
cdr3_length: 15
clone_size: .
d_call: .
j_call: TRBJ1-1

cdr3_aa: CASSPGTVTSTDTQYF
cdr3_nt: TGTGCCAGCAGCCCCGGGACAGTGACTAGCACAGATACGCAGTATTTT
v_call: TRBV7-8
cdr3_length: 16
clone_size: few
d_call: TRBD1
j_call: TRBJ2-3

cdr3_aa: CASSQAPPGIHEQYF
cdr3_nt: TGCGCCAGCAGCCAAGCCCCCCCAGGGATCCACGAGCAGTACTTC
v_call: TRBV4-1
cdr3_length: 15
clone_size: .
d_call: .
j_call: TRBJ2-7

cdr3_aa: CASSPSTGSSYEQYF
cdr3_nt: TGTGCCAGCAGCCCTTCTACAGGGAGCTCCTACGAGCAGTACTTC
v_call: TRBV3-1/TRBV3-2
cdr3_length: 15
clone_size: once
d_call: .
j_call: TRBJ2-7

cdr3_aa: CASSKTSGLSYNEQFF
cdr3_nt: TGTGCCAGCAGCAAGACTAGCGGGCTTTCCTACAATGAGCAGTTCTTC
v_call: TRBV7-8
cdr3_length: 16
clone_size: .
d_call: TRBD2
j_call: TRBJ2-1

cdr3_aa: CASSPADRPNSPLHF
cdr3_nt: TGTGCCAGCAGTCCCGCGGACAGGCCGAATTCACCCCTCCACTTT
v_call: TRBV28
cdr3_length: 15
clone_size: .
d_call: TRBD1
j_call: TRBJ1-6

cdr3_aa: CASSPPLDRAYNEQFF
cdr3_nt: TGTGCCAGCTCACCACCGTTGGACAGGGCGTACAATGAGCAGTTCTTC
v_call: TRBV18
cdr3_length: 16
clone_size: .
d_call: TRBD1
j_call: TRBJ2-1

cdr3_aa: CASSLQGLAGKNEQFF
cdr3_nt: TGTGCCAGCAGTTTACAGGGACTAGCGGGAAAGAATGAGCAGTTCTTC
v_call: TRBV27
cdr3_length: 16
clone_size: .
d_call: TRBD2
j_call: TRBJ2-1

cdr3_aa: CASSLDGLPGNTIYF
cdr3_nt: TGTGCCAGCAGCTTGGACGGACTCCCTGGAAACACCATATATTTT
v_call: TRBV11-1
cdr3_length: 15
clone_size: .
d_call: .
j_call: TRBJ1-3

cdr3_aa: CASRTGGLETQYF
cdr3_nt: TGTGCCAGCAGGACAGGGGGCTTAGAGACCCAGTACTTC
v_call: TRBV6-5
cdr3_length: 13
clone_size: .
d_call: TRBD1
j_call: TRBJ2-5

cdr3_aa: CASSFTPDSQANSPLHF
cdr3_nt: TGCGCCAGCAGCTTTACGCCGGACAGTCAGGCTAATTCACCCCTCCACTTT
v_call: TRBV5-1
cdr3_length: 17
clone_size: .
d_call: .
j_call: TRBJ1-6

cdr3_aa: CASNDNYEQYF
cdr3_nt: TGTGCCAGCAACGACAACTACGAGCAGTACTTC
v_call: TRBV6-5
cdr3_length: 11
clone_size: .
d_call: .
j_call: TRBJ2-7

cdr3_aa: CASSQDSGSGGNTEAFF
cdr3_nt: TGCGCCAGCAGCCAAGACTCGGGGTCGGGTGGGAACACTGAAGCTTTCTTT
v_call: TRBV4-1
cdr3_length: 17
clone_size: .
d_call: .
j_call: TRBJ1-1

cdr3_aa: CASSQGSREIIYF
cdr3_nt: TGTGCCAGCAGCCAAGGCTCCAGGGAAATCATATATTTT
v_call: TRBV3-1/TRBV3-2
cdr3_length: 13
clone_size: .
d_call: .
j_call: TRBJ1-3

cdr3_aa: CASMAASYEQYF
cdr3_nt: TGTGCCAGCATGGCGGCTTCCTACGAGCAGTACTTC
v_call: TRBV6-5
cdr3_length: 12
clone_size: .
d_call: .
j_call: TRBJ2-7

cdr3_aa: CASGGTALGYTF
cdr3_nt: TGTGCCTCTGGGGGGACCGCTTTGGGCTACACCTTC
v_call: TRBV30
cdr3_length: 12
clone_size: few
d_call: .
j_call: TRBJ1-2